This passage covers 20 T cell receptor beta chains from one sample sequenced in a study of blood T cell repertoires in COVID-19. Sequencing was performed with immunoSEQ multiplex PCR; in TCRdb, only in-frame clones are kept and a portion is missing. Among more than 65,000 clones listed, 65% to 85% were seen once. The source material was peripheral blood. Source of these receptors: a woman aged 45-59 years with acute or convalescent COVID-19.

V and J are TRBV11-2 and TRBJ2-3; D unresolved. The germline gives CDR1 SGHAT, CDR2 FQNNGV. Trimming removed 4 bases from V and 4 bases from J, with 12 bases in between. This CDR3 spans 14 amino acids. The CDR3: CASSSVIGADTQYF. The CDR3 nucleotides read TGTGCCAGCAGCTCTGTCATCGGTGCAGATACGCAGTATTTT.

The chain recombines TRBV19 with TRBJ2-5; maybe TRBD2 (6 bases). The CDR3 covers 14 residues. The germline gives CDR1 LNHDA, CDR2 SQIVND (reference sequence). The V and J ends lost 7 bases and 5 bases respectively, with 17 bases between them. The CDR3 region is CASTKTAGSETQYF. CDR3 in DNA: TGTGCCAGTACCAAGACCGCGGGGAGTGAGACCCAGTACTTC.

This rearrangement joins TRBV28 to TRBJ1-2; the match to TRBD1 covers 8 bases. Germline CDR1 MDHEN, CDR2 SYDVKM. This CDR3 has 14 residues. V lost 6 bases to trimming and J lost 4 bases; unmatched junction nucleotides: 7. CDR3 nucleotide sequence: TGTGCCAGCAGCTCAACCGGGACAGGCTATGGCTACACCTTC. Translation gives CASSSTGTGYGYTF.

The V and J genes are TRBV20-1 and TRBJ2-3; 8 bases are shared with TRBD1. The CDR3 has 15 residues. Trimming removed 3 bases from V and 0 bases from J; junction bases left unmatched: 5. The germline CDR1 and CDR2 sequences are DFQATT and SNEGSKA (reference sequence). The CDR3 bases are TGCAGTGCTAGTGGACAGGGACGTAGCACAGATACGCAGTATTTT. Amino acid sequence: CSASGQGRSTDTQYF.

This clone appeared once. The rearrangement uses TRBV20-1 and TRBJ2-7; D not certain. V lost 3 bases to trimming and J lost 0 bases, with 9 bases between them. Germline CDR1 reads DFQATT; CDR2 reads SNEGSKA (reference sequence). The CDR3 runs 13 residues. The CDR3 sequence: CSASHPSSYEQYF. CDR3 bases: TGCAGTGCTAGTCACCCGAGCTCCTACGAGCAGTACTTC.

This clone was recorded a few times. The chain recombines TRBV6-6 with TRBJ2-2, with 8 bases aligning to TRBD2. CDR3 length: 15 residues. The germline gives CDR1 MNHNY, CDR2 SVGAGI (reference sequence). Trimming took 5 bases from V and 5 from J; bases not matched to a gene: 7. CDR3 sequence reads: CASSSGGATTGELFF. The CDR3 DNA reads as TGTGCCAGCAGTAGCGGGGGAGCAACTACCGGGGAGCTGTTTTTT.

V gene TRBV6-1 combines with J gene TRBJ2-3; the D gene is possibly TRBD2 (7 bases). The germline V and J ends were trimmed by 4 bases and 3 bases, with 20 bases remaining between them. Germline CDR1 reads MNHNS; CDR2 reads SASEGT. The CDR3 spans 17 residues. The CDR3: CASSVSFRGATTDTQYF. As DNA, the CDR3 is TGTGCCAGCAGTGTATCTTTCCGGGGGGCCACAACAGATACGCAGTATTTT.

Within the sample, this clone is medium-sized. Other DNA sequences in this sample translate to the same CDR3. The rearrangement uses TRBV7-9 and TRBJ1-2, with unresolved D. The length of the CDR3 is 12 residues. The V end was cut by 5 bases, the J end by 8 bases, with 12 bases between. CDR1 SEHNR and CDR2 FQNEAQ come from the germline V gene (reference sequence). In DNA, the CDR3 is TGTGCCAGCAGCCTCCAACAGAACGGCTACACCTTC. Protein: CASSLQQNGYTF. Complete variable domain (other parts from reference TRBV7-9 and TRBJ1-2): DTGVSQNPRHKITKRGQNVTFRCDPISEHNRLYWYRQTLGQGPEFLTYFQNEAQLEKSRLLSDRFSAERPKGSFSTLEIQRTEQGDSAMYLCASSLQQNGYTFGSGTRLTVV.

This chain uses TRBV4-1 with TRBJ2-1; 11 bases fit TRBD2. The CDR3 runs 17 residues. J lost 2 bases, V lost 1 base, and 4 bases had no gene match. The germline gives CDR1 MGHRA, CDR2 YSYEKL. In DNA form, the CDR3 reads TGCGCCAGCAGCCAAGCCGGGGGACTAGCGGCCTACAATGAGCAGTTCTTC. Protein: CASSQAGGLAAYNEQFF.

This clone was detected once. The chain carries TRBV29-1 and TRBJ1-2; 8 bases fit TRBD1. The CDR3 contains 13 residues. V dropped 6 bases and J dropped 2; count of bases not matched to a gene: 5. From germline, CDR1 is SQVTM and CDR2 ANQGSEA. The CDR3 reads CSVSTGANYGYTF. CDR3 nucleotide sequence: TGCAGCGTCTCGACAGGGGCGAACTATGGCTACACCTTC.

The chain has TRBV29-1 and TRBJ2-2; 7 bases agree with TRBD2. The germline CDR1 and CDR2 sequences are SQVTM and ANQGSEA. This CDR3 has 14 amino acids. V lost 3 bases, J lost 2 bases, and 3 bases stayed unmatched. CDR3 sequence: CSVDGGGNTGELFF. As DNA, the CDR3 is TGCAGCGTTGACGGCGGGGGTAACACCGGGGAGCTGTTTTTT.

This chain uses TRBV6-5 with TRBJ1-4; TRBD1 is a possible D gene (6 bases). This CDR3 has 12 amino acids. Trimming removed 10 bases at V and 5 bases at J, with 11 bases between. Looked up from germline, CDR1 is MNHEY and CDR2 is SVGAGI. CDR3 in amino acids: CAIGTPNEKLFF. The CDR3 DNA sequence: TGTGCCATCGGGACACCCAATGAAAAACTGTTTTTT.

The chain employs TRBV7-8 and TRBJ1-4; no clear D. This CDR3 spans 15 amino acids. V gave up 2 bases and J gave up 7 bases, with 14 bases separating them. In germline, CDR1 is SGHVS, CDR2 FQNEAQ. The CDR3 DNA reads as TGTGCCAGCAGCTTATTGGTCAGGTCGCCTGAAAAACTGTTTTTT. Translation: CASSLLVRSPEKLFF.

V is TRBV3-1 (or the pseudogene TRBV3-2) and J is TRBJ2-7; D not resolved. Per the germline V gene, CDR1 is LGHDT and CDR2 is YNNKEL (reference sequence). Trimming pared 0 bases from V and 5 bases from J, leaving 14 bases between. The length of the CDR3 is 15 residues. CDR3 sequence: CASSQDISREDEQYF. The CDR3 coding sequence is TGTGCCAGCAGCCAAGACATTAGCCGCGAAGACGAGCAGTACTTC.

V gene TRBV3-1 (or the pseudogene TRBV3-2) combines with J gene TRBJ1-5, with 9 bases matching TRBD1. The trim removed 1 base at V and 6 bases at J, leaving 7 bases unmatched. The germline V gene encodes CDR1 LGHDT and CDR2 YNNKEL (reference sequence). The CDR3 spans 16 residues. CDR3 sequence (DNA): TGTGCCAGCAGCCAAGCCGGGACAGGGTTGTCTCAGCCCCAGCATTTT. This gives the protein CASSQAGTGLSQPQHF.

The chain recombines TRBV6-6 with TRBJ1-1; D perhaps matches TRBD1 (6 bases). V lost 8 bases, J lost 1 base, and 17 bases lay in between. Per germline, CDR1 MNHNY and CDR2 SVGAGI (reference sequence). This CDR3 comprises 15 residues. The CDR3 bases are TGTGCCAGCGGACCCAACCGAGGGGGGAACACTGAAGCTTTCTTT. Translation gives CASGPNRGGNTEAFF.

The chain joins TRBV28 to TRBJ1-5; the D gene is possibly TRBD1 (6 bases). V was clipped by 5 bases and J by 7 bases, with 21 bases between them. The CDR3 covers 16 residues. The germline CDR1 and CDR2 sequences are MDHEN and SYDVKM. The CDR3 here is CASSGARRGGGQPQHF. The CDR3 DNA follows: TGTGCCAGCAGTGGGGCCCGACGTGGGGGCGGACAGCCCCAGCATTTT. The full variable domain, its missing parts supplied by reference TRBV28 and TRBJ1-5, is DVKVTQSSRYLVKRTGEKVFLECVQDMDHENMFWYRQDPGLGLRLIYFSYDVKMKEKGDIPEGYSVSREKKERFSLILESASTNQTSMYLCASSGARRGGGQPQHFGDGTRLSIL.

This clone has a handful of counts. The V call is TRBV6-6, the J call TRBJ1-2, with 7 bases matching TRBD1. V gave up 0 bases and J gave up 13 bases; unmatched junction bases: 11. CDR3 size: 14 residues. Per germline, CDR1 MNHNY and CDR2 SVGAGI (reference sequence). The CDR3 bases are TGTGCCAGCAGTTACTCGGGACAGTATCGGGCAAGCACCTTC. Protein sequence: CASSYSGQYRASTF.

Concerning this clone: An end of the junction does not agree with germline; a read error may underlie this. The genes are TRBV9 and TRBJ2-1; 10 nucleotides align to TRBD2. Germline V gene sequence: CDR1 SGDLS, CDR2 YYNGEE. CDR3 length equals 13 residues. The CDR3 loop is CASSVSSSGGGLF. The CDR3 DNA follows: TGTGCCAGCAGCGTATCCTCTAGCGGGGGAGGGCTCTTC.

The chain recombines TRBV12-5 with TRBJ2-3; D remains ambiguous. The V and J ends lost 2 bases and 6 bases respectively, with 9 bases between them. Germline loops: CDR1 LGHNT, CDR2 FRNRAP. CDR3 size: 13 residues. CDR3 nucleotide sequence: TGTGCTAGTGGTTTGCCCAACTCCGATACGCAGTATTTT. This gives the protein CASGLPNSDTQYF.